The source of this TCR beta chain is a study of cytotoxic CD8 clonotypes in ibrutinib-treated CLL. This CDR3 comprises 12 residues. With 5 bases removed from V and 3 bases from J, the gap between germline ends came to 5 bases. Germline-derived CDR1 and CDR2 are LNHNV and YYDKDF (reference sequence). Assay used: immunoSEQ multiplex PCR; TCRdb lists only in-frame clones, some missing. The sample holds some 150,000 clones; about 79% are singletons and the top ten take around 13%. The sample here was PBMCs, taken after 12 months of ibrutinib treatment. This chain links TRBV15 with TRBJ2-1, with D uncertain. The clonotype was recovered from a human donor with chronic lymphocytic leukemia. CDR3 DNA: TGTGCCACCAGCGGGGACTACAATGAGCAGTTCTTC. Protein sequence: CATSGDYNEQFF.